The 26 T cell receptor beta chains below all came from one sample that was sequenced in a study of CD8+ T cells in alopecia areata. RNA was isolated and reverse transcribed to cDNA, the sequencing template. Here immunoSEQ multiplex PCR was the method, and the copy in TCRdb shows in-frame clones only, minus some. Found here are roughly 150,000 clones, about three fifths of them singletons; the top ten hold over 4%. Sequencing input: CD4+ T cells sorted from blood. These receptors originate from a human donor in good health.

The CDR3 here is CASGSLGTAGELFF. The CDR3 nucleotides read TGTGCCAGCGGGAGTCTGGGCACCGCCGGGGAGCTGTTTTTT. V gene TRBV9 combines with J gene TRBJ2-2, with D perhaps TRBD2 (5 bases). V was clipped by 7 bases and J by 6 bases, with 16 bases between them. CDR1 SGDLS and CDR2 YYNGEE come from the germline V gene. CDR3 size: 14 residues.

V is TRBV29-1 and J is TRBJ2-5; 13 nucleotides agree with TRBD2. CDR1 and CDR2 from the germline V gene are SQVTM and ANQGSEA. The CDR3 extends over 15 amino acids. Trimming cost V 6 bases and J 5 bases; bases outside gene matches: 9. The CDR3 DNA follows: TGCAGCGTACTGGGACTAGCGGGAACCGGTGAGACCCAGTACTTC. Translated, it gives CSVLGLAGTGETQYF. Combining the CDR3 with reference TRBV29-1 and TRBJ2-5 gives the whole variable domain SAVISQKPSRDICQRGTSLTIQCQVDSQVTMMFWYRQQPGQSLTLIATANQGSEATYESGFVIDKFPISRPNLTFSTLTVSNMSPEDSSIYLCSVLGLAGTGETQYFGPGTRLLVL.

V gene TRBV15 combines with J gene TRBJ2-5; D unresolved. V lost 8 bases and J lost 5, with 12 bases in between. Per germline, CDR1 LNHNV and CDR2 YYDKDF (reference sequence). The CDR3 is 12 amino acids. The CDR3 DNA sequence: TGTGCCACCGGTGGAGCGAGGGAGACCCAGTACTTC. Its translation is CATGGARETQYF.

This clone was seen only a few times. The chain uses TRBV4-1 and TRBJ2-5; 9 nucleotides line up with TRBD2. V was pared by 1 base and J by 2 bases, with 5 bases of the junction left unmatched. CDR1 is MGHRA and CDR2 is YSYEKL in the germline V gene. The CDR3 is made up of 16 amino acids. The CDR3 region has the DNA TGCGCCAGCAGCCAAGGCTCGACTAGCGGACAAGAGACCCAGTACTTC. Protein product: CASSQGSTSGQETQYF.

For this clone: One end of the junction varies from germline; a read error may be responsible. The chain recombines TRBV6-5 with TRBJ1-1, with D unclear. The CDR3 extends over 16 amino acids. Germline V gene sequence: CDR1 MNHEY, CDR2 SVGAGI. The CDR3 region is CASSNSRVRMNTEAFF. The CDR3 DNA reads TGTGCCAGCAGTAACTCGAGGGTTAGGATGAACACTGAAGCTTTCTTT.

The chain employs TRBV7-9 and TRBJ2-1; the match to TRBD2 covers 14 bases. The CDR3 sequence is 15 residues long. V dropped 5 bases and J dropped 6; count of bases not matched to a gene: 3. Germline lookup yields CDR1 SEHNR and CDR2 FQNEAQ (reference sequence). The CDR3 sequence is CASSMTSGRANEQFF. CDR3 nucleotides: TGTGCCAGCAGCATGACTAGCGGGAGGGCCAATGAGCAGTTCTTC.

This clone was observed a few times. The V and J genes are TRBV27 and TRBJ2-5, with D maybe TRBD2 (5 bases). The germline CDR1 and CDR2 sequences are MNHEY and SMNVEV (reference sequence). The V end lost 1 base, the J end lost 4 bases, and 10 bases lay between the germline ends. The CDR3 is made up of 14 amino acids. CDR3 bases: TGTGCCAGCAGTTTATTGGGGAGCCCAGAGACCCAGTACTTC. Its translation: CASSLLGSPETQYF.

The chain couples TRBV29-1 to TRBJ2-7; a weak D match, TRBD1 (6 bases). CDR3 length: 15 residues. V lost 3 bases to trimming and J lost 4 bases, with 19 bases between them. Germline loops: CDR1 SQVTM, CDR2 ANQGSEA. The DNA for the CDR3 is TGCAGCGTTGAGGTTGAGGGGGTGGTTTCATACGAGCAGTACTTC. Its translation: CSVEVEGVVSYEQYF.

This chain connects TRBV6-1 to TRBJ1-1; D is possibly TRBD1 (6 bases). CDR3 size: 15 residues. The ends were cut back, 3 bases at V and 1 base at J, with 12 bases in the middle. Germline V gene lookup returns CDR1 MNHNS and CDR2 SASEGT. The CDR3, as DNA: TGTGCCAGCAGTGATTACGTAGGGGGGAACACTGAAGCTTTCTTT. It encodes CASSDYVGGNTEAFF.

The chain uses TRBV7-8 and TRBJ2-7; 8 bases match TRBD1. Germline V CDR1 and CDR2: SGHVS, FQNEAQ. V was pared by 5 bases and J by 0 bases, with 6 bases of the junction left unmatched. This CDR3 is built from 15 residues. The DNA of the CDR3 is TGTGCCAGCAGCGTAGACAGGGGCAACTCCTACGAGCAGTACTTC. This codes for CASSVDRGNSYEQYF. The full variable domain, completed using reference TRBV7-8 and TRBJ2-7, is GAGVSQSPRYKVAKRGQDVALRCDPISGHVSLFWYQQALGQGPEFLTYFQNEAQLDKSGLPSDRFFAERPEGSVSTLKIQRTQQEDSAVYLCASSVDRGNSYEQYFGPGTRLTVT.

The chain has TRBV29-1 and TRBJ1-2, with TRBD1 matching over 8 bases. V shed 5 bases, J shed 3 bases, and the junction held 2 bases outside the gene matches. CDR3 length: 12 amino acids. The V gene's germline CDR1 is SQVTM and CDR2 ANQGSEA. The CDR3: CSVLQGDYGYTF. The CDR3 coding sequence is TGCAGCGTTTTACAGGGGGACTATGGCTACACCTTC.

The chain has TRBV5-1 and TRBJ2-2, with TRBD1 identical over 9 bases. V lost 4 bases and J lost 5; bases outside the gene matches: 9. Per the germline V gene, CDR1 is SGHRS and CDR2 is YFSETQ. The CDR3 contains 16 residues. In nucleotides, the CDR3 is TGCGCCAGCAGCAGAATCACAGGGGGCCGGACCGGGGAGCTGTTTTTT. Protein: CASSRITGGRTGELFF. The whole variable domain, remainder taken from reference TRBV5-1 and TRBJ2-2, is KAGVTQTPRYLIKTRGQQVTLSCSPISGHRSVSWYQQTPGQGLQFLFEYFSETQRNKGNFPGRFSGRQFSNSRSEMNVSTLELGDSALYLCASSRITGGRTGELFFGEGSRLTVL.

In regard to this clone: The same CDR3 also results from other DNA sequences found in this sample. The chain is built from TRBV29-1 and TRBJ2-3; D gene uncertain. V was cut by 5 bases and J by 1 base, with 4 bases left in between. In germline, CDR1 is SQVTM, CDR2 ANQGSEA. This CDR3 is 11 amino acids long. CDR3 amino acids: CSVSRTDTQYF. DNA for the CDR3: TGCAGCGTTTCCCGCACAGATACGCAGTATTTT.

This clone was seen only once. The chain employs TRBV29-1 and TRBJ1-1; D gene uncertain. There are 16 residues in the CDR3. Germline CDR1 and CDR2: SQVTM and ANQGSEA. Trimming removed 1 base from V and 3 bases from J, with 18 bases in between. The CDR3 protein is CSVEVFVAAFYTEAFF. For the CDR3, the DNA is TGCAGCGTTGAAGTGTTCGTGGCAGCGTTCTACACTGAAGCTTTCTTT.

The chain carries TRBV2 and TRBJ2-5, with 8 bases lining up with TRBD2. The CDR3 runs 14 residues. Germline trimming cut 7 bases from V and 5 bases from J; bases unmatched to any gene: 9. Germline CDR1 is SNHLY and CDR2 is FYNNEI. For the CDR3, the DNA is TGTGCCAGCAAGCAGCGGGAGACCCAGGAGACCCAGTACTTC. This translates into CASKQRETQETQYF.

V gene TRBV5-1 combines with J gene TRBJ2-1; a possible D gene is TRBD1 (6 bases). The germline CDR1 and CDR2 sequences are SGHRS and YFSETQ. V lost 4 bases to trimming and J lost 0 bases, with 14 bases between them. The CDR3 extends over 16 amino acids. This CDR3 is CASSPLGAGSYNEQFF. CDR3 coding DNA: TGCGCCAGCAGCCCTCTGGGGGCGGGCTCCTACAATGAGCAGTTCTTC.

This clone was seen a handful of times. The chain uses TRBV29-1 and TRBJ2-5; D is uncertain. The CDR3 has 12 residues. V was trimmed by 4 bases and J by 4 bases, leaving 10 bases between them. Looked up from germline, CDR1 is SQVTM and CDR2 is ANQGSEA. CDR3 loop: CSVGMLLETQYF. The CDR3 DNA reads TGCAGCGTTGGAATGCTTCTAGAGACCCAGTACTTC.

This clone appeared a few times. The chain couples TRBV29-1 to TRBJ2-2; D is perhaps TRBD1 or TRBD2 (5 bases each). Per the germline V gene, CDR1 is SQVTM and CDR2 is ANQGSEA. V shed 7 bases and J shed 3 bases, with 12 bases lying between them. The CDR3 is 13 amino acids. The CDR3 reads CSGRQRYTGELFF. For the CDR3, the DNA is TGCAGCGGGCGACAGCGGTACACCGGGGAGCTGTTTTTT.

This clone was detected a few times. The chain carries TRBV9 and TRBJ1-3, with D unclear. The CDR3 has 15 amino acids. Germline CDR1 reads SGDLS; CDR2 reads YYNGEE. Between the trimmed V and J ends, which lost 3 bases and 3 bases, there was a span of 13 bases. Written as DNA, the CDR3 is TGTGCCAGCAGCGCCGGGGTTTCGAGTGGAAACACCATATATTTT. It is translated as CASSAGVSSGNTIYF.

The rearrangement uses TRBV6-6 and TRBJ2-1, with D unclear. The length of the CDR3 is 12 residues. V was cut by 3 bases and J by 9 bases, with 9 bases left in between. From germline, CDR1 is MNHNY and CDR2 SVGAGI (reference sequence). Written as DNA, the CDR3 is TGTGCCAGCAGTTATCAAGGAAGTGAGCAGTTCTTC. Its protein product is CASSYQGSEQFF.

V usage is TRBV5-4 and J usage is TRBJ1-5; D is ambiguous. The V and J ends lost 4 bases and 4 bases respectively, with 6 bases between them. This CDR3 has 12 amino acids. The germline V gene encodes CDR1 SGHNT and CDR2 YYREEE (reference sequence). This CDR3 reads CASSLFNQPQHF. In DNA, the CDR3 is TGTGCCAGCAGCCTCTTTAATCAGCCCCAGCATTTT. Based on the CDR3 plus reference TRBV5-4 and TRBJ1-5, the full variable domain is ETGVTQSPTHLIKTRGQQVTLRCSSQSGHNTVSWYQQALGQGPQFIFQYYREEENGRGNFPPRFSGLQFPNYSSELNVNALELDDSALYLCASSLFNQPQHFGDGTRLSIL.

This chain connects TRBV23-1 to TRBJ2-6; D gene ambiguous. TRBV23-1 qualifies as an ORF whose function is uncertain. The CDR3 is 17 amino acids. V gave up 2 bases and J gave up 0 bases, with 11 bases separating them. CDR3 sequence reads: CASSQTPCTSGANVLTF. The CDR3 DNA follows: TGCGCCAGCAGTCAAACCCCATGTACCTCTGGGGCCAACGTCCTGACTTTC.

In DNA, the CDR3 is TGCAGCGGCGGACAGGGAGGCTATGGCTACACCTTC. Its protein is CSGGQGGYGYTF. V gene TRBV29-1 combines with J gene TRBJ1-2, with 8 bases fitting TRBD1. Germline CDR1 and CDR2: SQVTM and ANQGSEA. This CDR3 spans 12 amino acids. The junction had 5 bases not matched to a gene; V was cut back by 7 bases and J by 4 bases.

The chain recombines TRBV10-2 with TRBJ2-1; D not resolved. V lost 4 bases, J lost 9 bases, and 16 bases lay in between. CDR1 WSHSY and CDR2 SAAADI come from the germline V gene. This CDR3 has 14 amino acids. The CDR3 spells CASSAATSGTEQFF. The CDR3 DNA sequence: TGCGCCAGCAGTGCCGCGACGTCCGGTACTGAGCAGTTCTTC.

In this sample, this clone turned up once. The rearrangement joins TRBV5-6 to TRBJ2-3; the match to TRBD1 covers 11 bases. Germline V lookup: CDR1 SGHDT, CDR2 YYEEEE. The CDR3 has 15 amino acids. V lost 4 bases to trimming and J lost 3 bases; unmatched junction nucleotides: 4. The DNA of the CDR3 is TGTGCCAGCAGCAAAGGACAGGGGGCAACAGATACGCAGTATTTT. This translates into CASSKGQGATDTQYF.

This clone was detected once. The rearrangement joins TRBV6-1 to TRBJ2-7; 8 bases are shared with TRBD1. The CDR3 covers 14 residues. The junction had 6 bases not matched to a gene; V was cut back by 3 bases and J by 5 bases. CDR1 MNHNS and CDR2 SASEGT come from the germline V gene. CDR3 in DNA: TGTGCCAGCAGTGAGAGGACAGGGACCCACGAGCAGTACTTC. It yields the protein CASSERTGTHEQYF.